Listed here are 17 T cell receptor beta chains from one sample, sequenced in a study of shared clonotypes between healthy human individuals (dated by TCRdb to 2018 to 2021). Library preparation used the immunoSEQ multiplex PCR assay. TCRdb limited this immuneACCESS table to in-frame rearrangements with V and J called. A share of clones is missing; checked studies link under half to unresolved V genes, and the rest is unexplained. The sample data list approximately 640,000 clones, and less than 80% of these were observed just once. Together, the top ten hold roughly 1.8% of the sample. The sequencing sample was made of memory CD4+ T cells sorted from blood. The sample's cell subset or site label, decoded: CD45RA-negative fraction. These receptors were obtained from a woman aged 25 to 39 in good health.

This clone was found many times. The chain is built from TRBV19 and TRBJ1-2; a possible D gene is TRBD1 (5 bases). V was clipped by 6 bases and J by 0 bases, with 8 bases between them. The CDR3 has 13 amino acids. Germline V gene data show CDR1 as LNHDA and CDR2 as SQIVND (reference sequence). This CDR3 is CASRTASNYGYTF. The CDR3 DNA reads TGTGCCAGTAGGACAGCCTCTAACTATGGCTACACCTTC. Combining the CDR3 with reference TRBV19 and TRBJ1-2 gives the whole variable domain DGGITQSPKYLFRKEGQNVTLSCEQNLNHDAMYWYRQDPGQGLRLIYYSQIVNDFQKGDIAEGYSVSREKKESFPLTVTSAQKNPTAFYLCASRTASNYGYTFGSGTRLTVV.

The CDR3 DNA reads as TGCGCCAGCAGCCAACTAGCGCCCACAGATACGCAGTATTTT. Its protein product is CASSQLAPTDTQYF. The chain combines TRBV5-1 with TRBJ2-3, with 7 bases fitting TRBD2. V trimming: 4 bases; J trimming: 2 bases; junction bases outside the gene matches: 4. Germline-derived CDR1 and CDR2 are SGHRS and YFSETQ. The CDR3 totals 14 residues. Drawing the rest from reference TRBV5-1 and TRBJ2-3, the complete variable domain is KAGVTQTPRYLIKTRGQQVTLSCSPISGHRSVSWYQQTPGQGLQFLFEYFSETQRNKGNFPGRFSGRQFSNSRSEMNVSTLELGDSALYLCASSQLAPTDTQYFGPGTRLTVL.

This clone was detected only a few times. This rearrangement joins TRBV5-1 to TRBJ2-3; 10 bases are a match to TRBD2. CDR1 is SGHRS, CDR2 YFSETQ, per germline. The CDR3 extends over 15 amino acids. V trimming: 5 bases; J trimming: 4 bases; junction bases outside the gene matches: 7. CDR3 in DNA: TGCGCCAGCAGGCCTACTAGCGGGACCTCAGATACGCAGTATTTT. Its translation: CASRPTSGTSDTQYF.

The gene calls are TRBV28 and TRBJ1-1; a possible D gene is TRBD1 (5 bases). V lost 1 base, J lost 10 bases, and 13 bases lay in between. CDR3 length equals 13 residues. The V gene's germline CDR1 is MDHEN and CDR2 SYDVKM. CDR3 residues: CASSLSSGFVAFF. CDR3 nucleotides: TGTGCCAGCAGTTTATCGTCAGGGTTTGTAGCTTTCTTT.

V usage is TRBV28 and J usage is TRBJ1-5, with D possibly matching TRBD1 (6 bases). CDR1 is MDHEN, CDR2 SYDVKM, per germline. Trimming cost V 1 base and J 3 bases, with 22 bases left between them. This CDR3 comprises 19 residues. The CDR3 sequence: CASSLFEYRDTRFNQPQHF. CDR3 nucleotides: TGTGCCAGCAGTTTATTCGAATACCGGGACACCCGCTTCAATCAGCCCCAGCATTTT.

The V call is TRBV6-4, the J call TRBJ2-1; 11 bases align to TRBD1. The CDR3 runs to 13 residues. Germline lookup yields CDR1 MRHNA and CDR2 SNTAGT. Trimming took 10 bases from V and 8 from J; bases not matched to a gene: 7. The CDR3 DNA reads TGTGCCATCTGGGGACAGGGGGTGGATGAGCAGTTCTTC. Amino acids: CAIWGQGVDEQFF.

CDR3 region: CASSLWLAGGNEQFF. Here the CDR3 DNA reads TGTGCCAGCAGCTTATGGCTAGCGGGAGGCAATGAGCAGTTCTTC. The rearrangement links TRBV7-8 to TRBJ2-1, with TRBD2 matching 11 bases. CDR1 and CDR2 (germline): SGHVS, FQNEAQ. With V trimmed by 2 bases and J by 6 bases, 3 bases remained unmatched. This CDR3 is built from 15 residues. The variable domain in full, completed from reference TRBV7-8 and TRBJ2-1, reads GAGVSQSPRYKVAKRGQDVALRCDPISGHVSLFWYQQALGQGPEFLTYFQNEAQLDKSGLPSDRFFAERPEGSVSTLKIQRTQQEDSAVYLCASSLWLAGGNEQFFGPGTRLTVL.

This clone has just one count. The chain has TRBV5-1 and TRBJ2-7, with 8 bases aligning to TRBD2. Germline values: CDR1 SGHRS, CDR2 YFSETQ. This CDR3 is 17 amino acids long. The V and J ends lost 4 bases and 2 bases, in that order; junction bases with no gene match: 14. CDR3 in amino acids: CASSRGLAGNPTYEQYF. CDR3 DNA: TGCGCCAGCAGCAGAGGGCTAGCGGGTAACCCGACCTACGAGCAGTACTTC.

This clone was counted ten times or more. The chain couples TRBV25-1 to TRBJ2-7; no reliable D call. V lost 2 bases and J lost 1, with 6 bases in between. Germline V gene data show CDR1 as MGHDK and CDR2 as SYGVNS. The CDR3 loop spans 13 amino acids. CDR3 sequence: CASSEGQSYEQYF. CDR3 in DNA: TGTGCCAGCAGTGAAGGGCAGTCCTACGAGCAGTACTTC.

The gene calls are TRBV7-9 and TRBJ2-5; maybe TRBD2 (6 bases). The CDR3 loop spans 16 amino acids. Germline CDR1 and CDR2: SEHNR and FQNEAQ (reference sequence). Trimming cost V 1 base and J 3 bases, with 15 bases left between them. CDR3 loop: CASSLDSGTVKETQYF. The CDR3 DNA is TGTGCCAGCAGCTTAGATAGCGGAACAGTGAAAGAGACCCAGTACTTC. Variable domain in full (rest from reference TRBV7-9 and TRBJ2-5): DTGVSQNPRHKITKRGQNVTFRCDPISEHNRLYWYRQTLGQGPEFLTYFQNEAQLEKSRLLSDRFSAERPKGSFSTLEIQRTEQGDSAMYLCASSLDSGTVKETQYFGPGTRLLVL.

The chain recombines TRBV4-2 with TRBJ2-7; 7 bases line up with TRBD1. Germline V gene lookup returns CDR1 LGHNA and CDR2 YNFKEQ. With 1 base clipped from V and 4 bases from J, the junction kept 4 bases outside the gene matches. The CDR3 extends over 14 amino acids. The CDR3: CASSQAGQAYEQYF. Written as DNA, the CDR3 is TGTGCCAGCAGCCAAGCCGGACAGGCATACGAGCAGTACTTC.

This clone was seen only a few times. The gene calls are TRBV27 and TRBJ1-5; D call uncertain. The V gene's germline CDR1 is MNHEY and CDR2 SMNVEV (reference sequence). The CDR3 contains 14 residues. Trimming left V 4 bases short and J 0 bases short, with 7 bases between. CDR3 amino acids: CASSSVYSNQPQHF. CDR3 coding DNA: TGTGCCAGCAGTTCGGTTTATAGCAATCAGCCCCAGCATTTT.

The rearrangement joins TRBV5-1 to TRBJ2-3; tentative D call: TRBD2 (5 bases). With 5 bases removed from V and 2 bases from J, the gap between germline ends came to 12 bases. CDR3 size: 14 residues. CDR1 SGHRS and CDR2 YFSETQ come from the germline V gene. CDR3 in DNA: TGCGCCAGCAGAGTCAGCGGCTACACAGATACGCAGTATTTT. Translated, it gives CASRVSGYTDTQYF.

This clone was counted only a few times. The V gene is TRBV15, the J gene TRBJ2-3; perhaps D is TRBD1 or TRBD2 (6 bases each). V was pared by 0 bases and J by 14 bases, with 15 bases between. Germline lookup yields CDR1 LNHNV and CDR2 YYDKDF (reference sequence). There are 13 residues in the CDR3. The CDR3 is CATSRDLLPGAYF. In nucleotides, the CDR3 is TGTGCCACCAGCAGAGACCTTCTTCCGGGGGCGTATTTT.

About this clone: The sample has other DNA sequences that encode this CDR3 too. The rearrangement joins TRBV5-1 to TRBJ2-3, with 8 bases matching TRBD1. The CDR3 has 14 residues. Germline-derived CDR1 and CDR2 are SGHRS and YFSETQ. V was pared by 2 bases and J by 6 bases, with 5 bases of the junction left unmatched. CDR3 region: CASSLGQGSDTQYF. The CDR3 DNA sequence: TGCGCCAGCAGCTTAGGACAGGGTTCTGATACGCAGTATTTT.

The J gene is TRBJ2-4, the V gene TRBV19, with unresolved D. Germline V gene lookup returns CDR1 LNHDA and CDR2 SQIVND (reference sequence). V shed 3 bases and J shed 0 bases, with 15 bases lying between them. This CDR3 has 17 residues. The CDR3 bases are TGTGCCAGTAGTATGGGTTGGCGCAGCCTAGCCAAAAACATTCAGTACTTC. Translation gives CASSMGWRSLAKNIQYF.

The V gene is TRBV7-9, the J gene TRBJ1-4; D is perhaps TRBD1 (5 bases). The CDR3 covers 13 residues. Germline CDR1 reads SEHNR; CDR2 reads FQNEAQ (reference sequence). Trimming cost V 7 bases and J 6 bases, with 12 bases left between them. The CDR3 DNA sequence: TGTGCCAGCACCCGGGGGACGGATGAAAAACTGTTTTTT. It codes for CASTRGTDEKLFF.